One T cell receptor beta chain is described in this entry. Its target is unknown. The sample comes from a study of T-cell memory formation after mild COVID-19. TCR alpha and TCR beta cDNA libraries carrying sample barcodes and UMIs were produced by 5'RACE using constant-segment primers. One entry per CDR3 protein, called by TCRdb with MiXCR from the 5' RACE reads. The sample carries 150,000 or so distinct CDR3 sequences, roughly 31% recorded once. The CDR3 is 17 amino acids. Unmatched junction bases numbered 14, after V lost 4 bases and J lost 0 bases. Per germline, CDR1 SQVTM and CDR2 ANQGSEA. General study points: Pre-infection memory harbored some responding clones, suggesting cross-reactive memory joined. Later expanders leaned CD4+, whereas clones that contracted between day 15 and 85 were balanced CD4/CD8.

What was sequenced was PBMCs or a T cell subset sorted from them (not recorded which). The TCR sequence derives from an adult woman who had mild COVID-19 (a few samples of this study predate the infection). Cell type and time point are not known. The rearrangement uses TRBV29-1 and TRBJ2-7, with TRBD2 matching over 8 bases. DNA for the CDR3: TGCAGCGTTGCGGGGTCGGTGGAGCGGGGGAGCTCCTACGAGCAGTACTTC. It specifies CSVAGSVERGSSYEQYF.